These 31 T cell receptor beta chains came from one sample sequenced in a study of shared clonotypes between healthy human individuals. Produced via immunoSEQ multiplex PCR; TCRdb's table is partial and in-frame only. The repertoire consists of about 1.1 million clones, with around 77% occurring once and the leading ten covering roughly 0.83%. Material: memory CD4+ T cells from PBMCs. Subset indicated: CD45RA-negative fraction. All receptors derive from a man between 18 and 29 years old in good health. Some clones in this sample may be carry-over from other donors' samples.

The chain uses TRBV5-4 and TRBJ2-7; D remains ambiguous. From germline, CDR1 is SGHNT and CDR2 YYREEE (reference sequence). The CDR3 is made up of 13 amino acids. Trimming stripped 4 bases from V and 1 base from J, with 9 bases between. The CDR3 is CASSRPRSYEQYF. The CDR3 DNA follows: TGTGCCAGCAGCCGGCCGAGATCCTACGAGCAGTACTTC.

In regard to this clone: The junction shows a germline mismatch at one end, possibly a read error. This chain connects TRBV6-1 to TRBJ1-2; maybe TRBD1 (5 bases). The CDR3 spans 14 residues. Germline lookup yields CDR1 MNHNS and CDR2 SASEGT. The CDR3 sequence is CASTAGPGGDGYAF. The CDR3 bases are TGTGCCAGCACGGCGGGCCCGGGGGGGGATGGCTACGCCTTC.

The V call is TRBV30, the J call TRBJ2-3, with D unclear. Per germline, CDR1 GTSNPN and CDR2 SVGIG (reference sequence). Deletions cut 4 bases from V and 14 bases from J, with 16 bases between. This CDR3 is built from 11 residues. CDR3 nucleotide sequence: TGTGCCTGGACGTCGTTGGGGAATCCGTATTTT. Protein sequence: CAWTSLGNPYF.

The J gene is TRBJ2-7, the V gene TRBV6-5; D is possibly TRBD2 (5 bases). This CDR3 contains 13 residues. CDR1 is MNHEY, CDR2 SVGAGI, per germline. The V gene lost 6 bases and the J gene lost 2 bases, with 11 bases spanning the gap. The CDR3 region is CASRTAETYEQYF. CDR3 sequence (DNA): TGTGCCAGCAGAACAGCGGAAACCTACGAGCAGTACTTC.

The gene calls are TRBV7-8 and TRBJ1-2; D is undetermined. Germline CDR1 reads SGHVS; CDR2 reads FQNEAQ. Trimming stripped 5 bases from V and 7 bases from J, with 11 bases between. The CDR3 is 12 amino acids. The CDR3 here is CASSLRRIGYTF. CDR3 DNA sequence: TGTGCCAGCAGCCTGAGGAGAATTGGCTACACCTTC. Supplemented by reference TRBV7-8 and TRBJ1-2, the full variable domain reads GAGVSQSPRYKVAKRGQDVALRCDPISGHVSLFWYQQALGQGPEFLTYFQNEAQLDKSGLPSDRFFAERPEGSVSTLKIQRTQQEDSAVYLCASSLRRIGYTFGSGTRLTVV.

V usage is TRBV9 and J usage is TRBJ2-1; 8 positions match TRBD2. The CDR3 extends over 16 amino acids. Germline V gene sequence: CDR1 SGDLS, CDR2 YYNGEE. V lost 4 bases and J lost 4; bases outside the gene matches: 10. CDR3 sequence reads: CASSPRGGHNYNEQFF. The CDR3, as DNA: TGTGCCAGCAGCCCCCGGGGGGGTCACAATTACAATGAGCAGTTCTTC.

This clone was seen a handful of times. The J gene is TRBJ1-4, the V gene TRBV19; D is unresolved. Germline values: CDR1 LNHDA, CDR2 SQIVND (reference sequence). This CDR3 has 11 amino acids. V lost 8 bases to trimming and J lost 7 bases, with 8 bases between them. CDR3 bases: TGTGCCAGTGGTCGGGGTGAAAAACTGTTTTTT. This gives the protein CASGRGEKLFF.

A word on this clone: No conserved phenylalanine or tryptophan is present at the end of the CDR3, so a read error is the likely explanation. The chain has TRBV2 and TRBJ2-7; 11 bases line up with TRBD1. The CDR3 is 14 amino acids. J lost 6 bases, V lost 5 bases, and 6 bases had no gene match. Germline loops: CDR1 SNHLY, CDR2 FYNNEI. The CDR3 DNA reads TGTGCCAGCAGTAGAACCGGGACAGGGGGCGAGCAGTACTTA. Translating it yields CASSRTGTGGEQYL.

To note about this clone: At one boundary the junction diverges from the germline segment, which might be a read error. The genes are TRBV19 and TRBJ2-1; D perhaps matches TRBD1 (6 bases). The CDR3 extends over 14 amino acids. The V gene's germline CDR1 is LNHDA and CDR2 SQIVND (reference sequence). The CDR3 DNA follows: TGTGCCAGTAGCGTGCCGGGACACAACAAGGAGCAGTTCTTC. Translation gives CASSVPGHNKEQFF.

This chain connects TRBV7-8 to TRBJ2-7, with 13 bases lining up with TRBD2. This CDR3 contains 16 residues. V trimming: 2 bases; J trimming: 6 bases; junction bases outside the gene matches: 7. Germline V gene lookup returns CDR1 SGHVS and CDR2 FQNEAQ. The CDR3: CASSLIGGTSGAEQYF. The CDR3, as DNA: TGTGCCAGCAGCTTAATAGGAGGGACTAGCGGGGCCGAGCAGTACTTC.

Comment on this clone: Other DNA sequences in the sample encode the same CDR3. V usage is TRBV18 and J usage is TRBJ2-2; D is unclear. V was trimmed by 3 bases and J by 1 base, leaving 6 bases between them. The CDR3 spans 14 residues. The V gene's germline CDR1 is KGHSH and CDR2 LQKENI. The CDR3 here is CASSPRQNTGELFF. In DNA, the CDR3 is TGTGCCAGCTCACCCAGACAGAACACCGGGGAGCTGTTTTTT.

The sample holds many counts of this clone. The chain recombines TRBV18 with TRBJ2-7; D is uncertain. V was pared by 3 bases and J by 1 base, with 13 bases between. Per the germline V gene, CDR1 is KGHSH and CDR2 is LQKENI. The CDR3 runs to 15 residues. The CDR3 region has the DNA TGTGCCAGCTCACCCGTAGACGGCAAGTCCTACGAGCAGTACTTC. This encodes CASSPVDGKSYEQYF.

This rearrangement joins TRBV9 to TRBJ2-1, with D possibly being TRBD2 (5 bases). Germline CDR1 and CDR2: SGDLS and YYNGEE. The CDR3 consists of 15 residues. Trimming cost V 6 bases and J 0 bases, with 13 bases left between them. The CDR3 loop is CASTRDGDSYNEQFF. The CDR3 DNA reads as TGTGCCAGCACTCGCGACGGGGACTCCTACAATGAGCAGTTCTTC.

The table lists this clone with a count of one. The V call is TRBV4-1, the J call TRBJ2-3; tentative D call: TRBD2 (5 bases). The CDR3 is 16 amino acids. The germline V gene has CDR1 MGHRA and CDR2 YSYEKL. The V gene lost 1 base and the J gene lost 2 bases, with 13 bases spanning the gap. Here the CDR3 DNA reads TGCGCCAGCAGCCAAGTGGCCCTCGGGATCACAGATACGCAGTATTTT. As protein: CASSQVALGITDTQYF.

The chain links TRBV11-2 to TRBJ1-1; 9 nucleotides line up with TRBD1. Germline loops: CDR1 SGHAT, CDR2 FQNNGV. V lost 5 bases, J lost 1 base, and 11 bases stayed unmatched. The CDR3 length is 17 residues. The CDR3 protein is CASSPLAPTGGNTEAFF. The CDR3 DNA sequence: TGTGCCAGCAGCCCGTTGGCCCCGACAGGGGGGAACACTGAAGCTTTCTTT. The complete variable domain, with remaining parts taken from reference TRBV11-2 and TRBJ1-1, reads EAGVAQSPRYKIIEKRQSVAFWCNPISGHATLYWYQQILGQGPKLLIQFQNNGVVDDSQLPKDRFSAERLKGVDSTLKIQPAKLEDSAVYLCASSPLAPTGGNTEAFFGQGTRLTVV.

This chain links TRBV7-2 with TRBJ1-2; D is uncertain. Trimming shortened V by 1 base and J by 8 bases, and 11 bases separated the two germline ends. The germline V gene has CDR1 SGHTA and CDR2 FQGNSA. This CDR3 comprises 13 residues. CDR3 DNA: TGTGCCAGCAGCTTAGGTGTCGTCTGGGGCTACACCTTC. Translation gives CASSLGVVWGYTF.

The table lists this clone with a few counts. The gene calls are TRBV4-1 and TRBJ2-7; D possibly corresponds to TRBD2 (6 bases). Germline-derived CDR1 and CDR2 are MGHRA and YSYEKL. Trimming took 4 bases from V and 1 from J, leaving 14 bases between them. This CDR3 comprises 15 residues. The CDR3 sequence: CASSRNSGASYEQYF. DNA of the CDR3: TGCGCCAGCAGCCGAAATAGCGGAGCGTCCTACGAGCAGTACTTC.

The J gene is TRBJ1-1, the V gene TRBV19; D gene ambiguous. The CDR3 consists of 13 residues. Germline-derived CDR1 and CDR2 are LNHDA and SQIVND (reference sequence). Trimming stripped 0 bases from V and 8 bases from J, with 10 bases between. CDR3 loop: CASSIEPRREAFF. In nucleotides, the CDR3 is TGTGCCAGTAGTATAGAACCCAGGAGGGAAGCTTTCTTT.

The DNA of the CDR3 is TGTGCCAGCAGCTTAATTCCCGGGACTAGCGGGAGTTCCTACGAGCAGTACTTC. Protein product: CASSLIPGTSGSSYEQYF. V gene TRBV7-8 combines with J gene TRBJ2-7; the match to TRBD2 covers 14 bases. Trimming cost V 2 bases and J 1 base; bases outside gene matches: 7. This CDR3 has 18 amino acids. Germline V lookup: CDR1 SGHVS, CDR2 FQNEAQ. The full variable domain, its missing parts supplied by reference TRBV7-8 and TRBJ2-7, is GAGVSQSPRYKVAKRGQDVALRCDPISGHVSLFWYQQALGQGPEFLTYFQNEAQLDKSGLPSDRFFAERPEGSVSTLKIQRTQQEDSAVYLCASSLIPGTSGSSYEQYFGPGTRLTVT.

J is TRBJ2-1 and V is TRBV6-5; D is uncertain. V lost 7 bases, J lost 7 bases, and 17 bases lay in between. The length of the CDR3 is 14 residues. CDR1 is MNHEY, CDR2 SVGAGI, per germline. The CDR3 loop reads CASTRLASGNEQFF. The CDR3, as DNA: TGTGCCAGCACCAGGCTGGCTAGTGGAAATGAGCAGTTCTTC.

The J gene is TRBJ2-3, the V gene TRBV7-2, with unresolved D. The length of the CDR3 is 15 residues. Between the trimmed V and J ends, which lost 2 bases and 4 bases, there was a span of 13 bases. Germline-derived CDR1 and CDR2 are SGHTA and FQGNSA. The CDR3 spells CASSLLSSEADTQYF. The CDR3 coding sequence is TGTGCCAGCAGCTTACTGTCCTCCGAGGCAGATACGCAGTATTTT.

The chain couples TRBV29-1 to TRBJ2-7; D may match TRBD1 or TRBD2 (5 bases each). The CDR3 totals 16 residues. V dropped 5 bases and J dropped 10 bases, with 30 bases sitting between them. The germline V gene has CDR1 SQVTM and CDR2 ANQGSEA. The chain's CDR3 is CSVSLAPNTALGDQYF. CDR3 in DNA: TGCAGCGTTAGTCTGGCCCCAAACACGGCTCTCGGGGACCAGTACTTC.

The rearrangement joins TRBV28 to TRBJ1-1; D not resolved. The CDR3 is 13 amino acids. Trimming left V 3 bases short and J 7 bases short, with 12 bases between. Per germline, CDR1 MDHEN and CDR2 SYDVKM. The CDR3 is CASSLGRGNEAFF. The CDR3 bases are TGTGCCAGCAGTTTGGGTCGAGGCAATGAAGCTTTCTTT.

The rearrangement joins TRBV11-1 to TRBJ1-4; D not resolved. Germline V gives CDR1 SGHAT, CDR2 FQDESV (reference sequence). The CDR3 covers 13 residues. V dropped 1 base and J dropped 8 bases, with 8 bases sitting between them. The CDR3 protein is CASSLGASEKLFF. The CDR3 DNA follows: TGTGCCAGCAGCTTAGGGGCGTCAGAAAAACTGTTTTTT.

Comment on this clone: This CDR3 is also generated by other DNA sequences in the sample. The CDR3 sequence is CASSQHRLRQGANTEAFF. DNA for the CDR3: TGTGCCAGCAGCCAACACCGACTCCGACAGGGGGCGAACACTGAAGCTTTCTTT. The rearrangement joins TRBV2 to TRBJ1-1; 10 nucleotides line up with TRBD1. This CDR3 region has 18 residues. Germline CDR1 SNHLY, CDR2 FYNNEI. The J segment lost 1 base and the V segment lost 6 bases, leaving 14 bases of the junction unmatched.

A word on this clone: The same CDR3 is also encoded by other DNA sequences in this sample. The chain carries TRBV19 and TRBJ1-1, with a weak D call TRBD1 (6 bases). V lost 4 bases to trimming and J lost 8 bases, with 17 bases between them. From germline, CDR1 is LNHDA and CDR2 SQIVND (reference sequence). The CDR3 runs to 14 residues. This CDR3 is CASSTQQGTAEAFF. DNA for the CDR3: TGTGCCAGTAGTACTCAACAGGGAACGGCCGAAGCTTTCTTT. Together with reference TRBV19 and TRBJ1-1, the CDR3 gives the full variable domain: DGGITQSPKYLFRKEGQNVTLSCEQNLNHDAMYWYRQDPGQGLRLIYYSQIVNDFQKGDIAEGYSVSREKKESFPLTVTSAQKNPTAFYLCASSTQQGTAEAFFGQGTRLTVV.

The chain recombines TRBV6-5 with TRBJ2-3; D gene unclear. The CDR3 has 12 amino acids. Germline V CDR1 and CDR2: MNHEY, SVGAGI. V was pared by 10 bases and J by 1 base, with 9 bases between. The CDR3 loop is CATRYRTDTQYF. The CDR3, as DNA: TGTGCCACCCGTTACCGCACAGATACGCAGTATTTT.

The rearrangement links TRBV2 to TRBJ2-5, with D perhaps matching TRBD1 (6 bases). The better agreement between TRBJ2-7 and the DNA end casts doubt on the J call. Germline lookup yields CDR1 SNHLY and CDR2 FYNNEI. The length of the CDR3 is 14 residues. The CDR3 sequence is CASSEQGILYEQYF. DNA for the CDR3: TGTGCCAGCAGTGAGCAGGGGATCCTCTACGAGCAGTACTTC.

For this clone: A far more abundant clone sits one base away, making this likely a read error. The same CDR3 is also encoded by other DNA sequences in this sample. The V gene is TRBV14, the J gene TRBJ1-1; unclear D gene. Deletions cut 4 bases from V and 1 base from J, with 7 bases between. The germline V gene encodes CDR1 SGHDN and CDR2 FVKESK. This CDR3 contains 13 residues. The CDR3 sequence is CASSRQENTEAFF. Written as DNA, the CDR3 is TGTGCCAGCAGCCGCCAGGAGAACACTGAAGCTTTCTTT. Variable domain in full (rest from reference TRBV14 and TRBJ1-1): EAGVTQFPSHSVIEKGQTVTLRCDPISGHDNLYWYRRVMGKEIKFLLHFVKESKQDESGMPNNRFLAERTGGTYSTLKVQPAELEDSGVYFCASSRQENTEAFFGQGTRLTVV.

This chain connects TRBV6-6 to TRBJ1-1; unclear D gene. The CDR3 has 14 amino acids. Per germline, CDR1 MNHNY and CDR2 SVGAGI (reference sequence). Trimming pared 1 base from V and 5 bases from J, leaving 11 bases between. CDR3 coding DNA: TGTGCCAGCAGTTACTATGTGGGCCTGACTGAAGCTTTCTTT. Translation gives CASSYYVGLTEAFF.

The chain couples TRBV11-1 to TRBJ2-6, with D possibly being TRBD2 (5 bases). From germline, CDR1 is SGHAT and CDR2 FQDESV (reference sequence). CDR3 size: 16 residues. The V and J ends lost 7 bases and 0 bases respectively, with 13 bases between them. CDR3 DNA: TGTGCCAGCATCAATACGGGAAACTCTGGGGCCAACGTCCTGACTTTC. As protein: CASINTGNSGANVLTF.